Listed below are T cell receptor beta chains from one sample, sequenced in a study of early T cells in non-severe SARS-CoV-2 infection. Each CDR3 protein gets one entry after TCRdb re-called the 5' RACE reads with MiXCR. The repertoire consists of 25,000 to 35,000 distinct CDR3 sequences, with approximately 6.3% occurring once and the leading ten covering about 36%. The specimen sequenced was whole blood. These receptors all come from an adult who was a healthcare worker with PCR-confirmed SARS-CoV-2 infection or an uninfected control (not recorded which). CDR3s include the opening cysteine and the closing phenylalanine or tryptophan. The D gene is left open where the match is weak. Expanded clones are given a class, and other clones once, few, many or no size at all.

j_gene | abundance | d_gene | v_gene | CDR3nt | CDR3aa
TRBJ1-1 | many | NA | TRBV30 | TGTGCCTGGCGTGTCGGGAAGAGGAACACTGAAGCTTTCTTT | CAWRVGKRNTEAFF
TRBJ2-7 | many | NA | TRBV12-3/TRBV12-4 | TGTGCCAGCACCCTGAGGGCAGGTCCCTACGAGCAGTACTTC | CASTLRAGPYEQYF
TRBJ1-3 | many | NA | TRBV12-3/TRBV12-4 | TGTGCCAGCAGTTTCCGGAACTCTGGAAACACCATATATTTT | CASSFRNSGNTIYF
TRBJ2-3 | many | NA | TRBV12-3/TRBV12-4 | TGTGCCAGCAGTTCTTGGGGGACCGGGGCAGATACGCAGTATTTT | CASSSWGTGADTQYF
TRBJ2-2 | many | NA | TRBV5-4 | TGTGCCAGCAGCTTGGATACGCCAGGGCCCACCGGGGAGCTGTTTTTT | CASSLDTPGPTGELFF
TRBJ1-1 | many | TRBD1 | TRBV28 | TGTGCCAGCAGTTTGGGAGTTAGGGGGCGGACTGAAGCTTTCTTT | CASSLGVRGRTEAFF
TRBJ2-1 | many | NA | TRBV11-2 | TGTGCCAGCAGCTCCAAAACCCCGATAGCGGACCCCTACAATGAGCAGTTCTTC | CASSSKTPIADPYNEQFF
TRBJ1-1 | many | NA | TRBV18 | TGTGCCAGCTCACCACCAATGGCGGCGGACACTGAAGCTTTCTTT | CASSPPMAADTEAFF
TRBJ2-7 | many | NA | TRBV27 | TGTGCCAGCAGTTTGACGACAGACTACGAGCAGTACTTC | CASSLTTDYEQYF
TRBJ1-4 | many | NA | TRBV20-1 | TGCAGTGCTAGACTGGGAGCGGCTAATGAAAAACTGTTTTTT | CSARLGAANEKLFF
TRBJ2-2 | many | TRBD1 | TRBV6-2/TRBV6-3 | TGTGCCAGCAGTCCCCTGGACAGGGGGCTTTATACCGGGGAGCTGTTTTTT | CASSPLDRGLYTGELFF
TRBJ1-5 | many | TRBD1 | TRBV20-1 | TGCAGTGCCCAGGACAGGGACGTTAATCAGCCCCAGCATTTT | CSAQDRDVNQPQHF
TRBJ2-7 | many | NA | TRBV20-1 | TGCAGTGCTTTACAGGGACTTTCCTACGAGCAGTACTTC | CSALQGLSYEQYF
TRBJ2-7 | few | TRBD1 | TRBV7-2 | TGTGCCAGCAGCGCCACCGGGACAGGCTACGAGCAGTACTTC | CASSATGTGYEQYF
TRBJ2-5 | NA | TRBD2 | TRBV2 | TGTGCCAGCAGTGGTCGGGGGGGAGAGACCCAGTACTTC | CASSGRGGETQYF
TRBJ2-2 | few | NA | TRBV5-1 | TGCGCCAGCAGCTTCGGCAGGAAGGATGGGGAGCTGTTTTTT | CASSFGRKDGELFF
TRBJ1-1 | NA | NA | TRBV28 | TGTGCCAGCAGTCATTATTGGACTGAAGCTTTCTTT | CASSHYWTEAFF